This T cell receptor (beta chain) was captured by sequencing in a study of identifying expanded T cells in peripheral blood. A single count supports this clone. Its antigen is currently unknown. Assay used: immunoSEQ multiplex PCR; TCRdb lists only in-frame clones, some missing. The sample records just over 90,000 clones, 88% being singletons. The CDR3 loop spans 16 amino acids. The V and J ends lost 1 base and 6 bases, in that order; junction bases with no gene match: 7. Germline CDR1 is LNHNV and CDR2 is YYDKDF (reference sequence). Study-level findings and limits: Technical replicates showed around 1.2 changed clones; two weeks about 16.4; four weeks 19.

Healthy donors had no documented immune events, such as infections, while sampled. This sequence originates from a person aged 18 to 75 in good health. The specimen was blood. The chain employs TRBV15 and TRBJ2-4; TRBD1 matches at 9 bases. The chain's CDR3 is CATSRGVRTGVNIQYF. CDR3 nucleotide sequence: TGTGCCACCAGCAGAGGGGTGCGGACAGGGGTAAACATTCAGTACTTC.